Sequencing of this TCR beta chain was carried out in a study of T cell responses to AZD1222 COVID-19 vaccine. Remarks on this clone: Its specificity is unknown.

Profiling relied on immunoSEQ multiplex PCR, and the TCRdb table lists in-frame clones only, not all of them. The repertoire includes about 94,000 clones, around 85% of them detected once, and roughly 5% sits in the top ten. Second-dose schedules of about 4 or about 12 weeks were combined. Germline assignment: CDR1 ENHRY and CDR2 SYGVKD. This CDR3 has 15 amino acids. V was trimmed by 0 bases and J by 5 bases, leaving 13 bases between them. Study results and limitations: Nearly half of spike-specific TCRs reportedly target variant regions that are unmutated in the B.1.351 and B.1.1.7 variants. The donor group comprised mostly white British people and more females; the analysis possibly underestimated clonal diversity.

This receptor was obtained from an adult who received the AZD1222 COVID-19 vaccine. V is TRBV10-3 and J is TRBJ2-5; D may correspond to TRBD1 or TRBD2 (5 bases each). Sequenced here: peripheral blood, sampled 28 days after the second AZD1222 dose. CDR3 sequence (DNA): TGTGCCATCAGTGAGTCGGGGGTCTTGGGGGAGACCCAGTACTTC. This codes for CAISESGVLGETQYF.